The 7 T cell receptor beta chains below were found in one sample sequenced in a study of blood T cells in healthy people across ages. The use of a sample-barcoded 5' primer and a J-beta primer mix characterized a second PCR of about 6 to 12 cycles. Each CDR3 protein gets one entry after TCRdb re-called the 5' RACE reads with MiXCR. In the table there are about 930,000 distinct CDR3 sequences, about 28% of which are singletons. These data were likewise used in another study, on T cells of mothers and their children.

Sample: blood. The receptors derive from a middle-aged woman in good health.

The V call is TRBV5-1, the J call TRBJ2-5; 8 positions match TRBD2. V shed 1 base, J shed 11 bases, and the junction held 13 bases outside the gene matches. This CDR3 contains 15 residues. The germline V gene encodes CDR1 SGHRS and CDR2 YFSETQ. The CDR3 DNA is TGCGCCAGCAGCTTGAGAGGTCTAGCGGGCGACAGGCAGTACTTC. As protein: CASSLRGLAGDRQYF.

Turning to this clonotype: A single base separates this from a much larger clone, so it may be a read error. The chain carries TRBV6-5 and TRBJ2-4; D is undetermined. CDR1 and CDR2 from the germline V gene are MNHEY and SVGAGI. This CDR3 spans 16 amino acids. The DNA for the CDR3 is TGTGCCAGCAGCCCTGATCTGTGGATAGCCAAAAACACTCAGTACTTC. This translates into CASSPDLWIAKNTQYF.

This rearrangement joins TRBV28 to TRBJ2-4, with D tentatively TRBD2 (5 bases). V gave up 6 bases and J gave up 13 bases, with 19 bases separating them. The CDR3 runs to 13 residues. Germline values: CDR1 MDHEN, CDR2 SYDVKM. The CDR3 nucleotides are TGTGCCAGCAGGGCCGGAGACCTACGAGGGCAGTACTTC. This translates into CASRAGDLRGQYF.

This clonotype was detected only a few times. This chain links TRBV21-1 with TRBJ2-3; TRBD2 is the table's D call, not checked against the DNA. TRBV21-1 is labeled a pseudogene. The CDR3 is made up of 19 amino acids. CDR3 DNA sequence: TGTGCCACCCACCCTAGGGTCTCGACTAGCGGGGATCCCACAGATACGCAGTATTTT. This gives the protein CATHPRVSTSGDPTDTQYF.

A few counts support this clonotype. V usage is TRBV6-4 and J usage is TRBJ1-2; no definite D call. The CDR3 is made up of 15 amino acids. V was pared by 2 bases and J by 7 bases, with 17 bases between. CDR1 is MRHNA, CDR2 SNTAGT, per germline. The CDR3: CASSDGADPFRGYTF. The CDR3 DNA sequence: TGTGCCAGCAGTGACGGAGCAGACCCATTTCGTGGCTACACCTTC.

This clonotype was observed a handful of times. The chain employs TRBV27 and TRBJ2-5; unclear D gene. CDR3 size: 13 residues. Trimming removed 6 bases at V and 9 bases at J, with 17 bases between. The V gene's germline CDR1 is MNHEY and CDR2 SMNVEV (reference sequence). CDR3 residues: CASRGFSKQAQYF. CDR3 sequence (DNA): TGTGCCAGCAGGGGGTTTAGCAAGCAGGCCCAGTACTTC.

This clonotype came up a few times. V and J are TRBV7-8 and TRBJ2-2; D is ambiguous. The germline V and J ends were trimmed by 6 bases and 4 bases, with 6 bases remaining between them. The CDR3 is 12 residues long. Germline CDR1 reads SGHVS; CDR2 reads FQNEAQ. CDR3 bases: TGTGCCAGCAGTACTCGCACCGGGGAGCTGTTTTTT. Its translation is CASSTRTGELFF.